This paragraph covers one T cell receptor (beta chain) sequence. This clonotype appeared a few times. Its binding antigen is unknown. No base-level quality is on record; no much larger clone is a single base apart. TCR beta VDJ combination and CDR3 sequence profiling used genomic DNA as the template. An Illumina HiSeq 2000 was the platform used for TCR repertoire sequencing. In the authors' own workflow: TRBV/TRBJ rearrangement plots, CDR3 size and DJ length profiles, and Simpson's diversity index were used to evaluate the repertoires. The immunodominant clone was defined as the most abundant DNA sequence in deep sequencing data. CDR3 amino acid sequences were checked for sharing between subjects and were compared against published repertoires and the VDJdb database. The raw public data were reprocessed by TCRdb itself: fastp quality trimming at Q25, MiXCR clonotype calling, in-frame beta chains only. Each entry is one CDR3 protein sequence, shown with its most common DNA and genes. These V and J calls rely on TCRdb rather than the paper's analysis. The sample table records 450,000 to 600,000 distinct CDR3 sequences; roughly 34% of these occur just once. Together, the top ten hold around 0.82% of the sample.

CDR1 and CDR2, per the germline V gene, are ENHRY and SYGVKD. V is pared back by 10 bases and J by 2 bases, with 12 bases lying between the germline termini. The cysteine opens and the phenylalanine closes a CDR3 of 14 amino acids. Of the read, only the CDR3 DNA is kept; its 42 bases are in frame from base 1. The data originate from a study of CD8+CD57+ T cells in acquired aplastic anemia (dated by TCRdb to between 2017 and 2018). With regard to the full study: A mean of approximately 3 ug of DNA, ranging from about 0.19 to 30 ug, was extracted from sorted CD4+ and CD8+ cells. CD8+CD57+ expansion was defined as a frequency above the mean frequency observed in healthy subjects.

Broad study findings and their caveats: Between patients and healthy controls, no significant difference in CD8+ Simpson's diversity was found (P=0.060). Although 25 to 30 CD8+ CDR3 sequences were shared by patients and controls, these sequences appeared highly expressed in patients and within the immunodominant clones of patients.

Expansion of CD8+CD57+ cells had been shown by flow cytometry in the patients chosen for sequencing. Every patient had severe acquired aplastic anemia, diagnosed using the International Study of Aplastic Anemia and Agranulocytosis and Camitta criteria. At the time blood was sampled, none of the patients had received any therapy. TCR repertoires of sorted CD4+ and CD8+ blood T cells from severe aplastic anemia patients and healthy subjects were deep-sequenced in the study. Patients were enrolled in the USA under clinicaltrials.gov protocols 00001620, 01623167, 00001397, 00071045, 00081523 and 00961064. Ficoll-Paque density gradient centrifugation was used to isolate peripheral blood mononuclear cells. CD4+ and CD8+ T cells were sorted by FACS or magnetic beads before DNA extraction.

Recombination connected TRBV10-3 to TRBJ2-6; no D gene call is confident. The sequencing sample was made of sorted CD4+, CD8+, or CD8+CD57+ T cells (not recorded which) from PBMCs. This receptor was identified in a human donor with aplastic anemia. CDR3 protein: CASRTKAGANVLTF. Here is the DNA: TGTGCCAGCAGAACCAAGGCTGGGGCCAACGTCCTGACTTTC.